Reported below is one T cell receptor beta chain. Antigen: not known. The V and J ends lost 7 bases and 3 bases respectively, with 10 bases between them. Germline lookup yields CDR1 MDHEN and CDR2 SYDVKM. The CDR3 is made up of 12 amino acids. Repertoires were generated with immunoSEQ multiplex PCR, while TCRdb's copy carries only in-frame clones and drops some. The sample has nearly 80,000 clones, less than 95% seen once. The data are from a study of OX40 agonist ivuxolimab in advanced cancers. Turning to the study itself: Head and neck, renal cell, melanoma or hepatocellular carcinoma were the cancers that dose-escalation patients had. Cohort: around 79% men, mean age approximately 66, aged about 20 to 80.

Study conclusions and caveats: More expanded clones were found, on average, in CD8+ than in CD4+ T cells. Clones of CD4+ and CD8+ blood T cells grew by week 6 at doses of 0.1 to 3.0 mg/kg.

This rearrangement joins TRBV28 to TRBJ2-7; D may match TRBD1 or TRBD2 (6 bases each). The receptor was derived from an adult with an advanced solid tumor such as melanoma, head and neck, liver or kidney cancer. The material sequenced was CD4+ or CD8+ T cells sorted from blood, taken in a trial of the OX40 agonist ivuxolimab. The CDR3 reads CASTGAHYEQYV. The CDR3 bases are TGTGCCAGCACGGGGGCTCACTACGAGCAGTACGTC.